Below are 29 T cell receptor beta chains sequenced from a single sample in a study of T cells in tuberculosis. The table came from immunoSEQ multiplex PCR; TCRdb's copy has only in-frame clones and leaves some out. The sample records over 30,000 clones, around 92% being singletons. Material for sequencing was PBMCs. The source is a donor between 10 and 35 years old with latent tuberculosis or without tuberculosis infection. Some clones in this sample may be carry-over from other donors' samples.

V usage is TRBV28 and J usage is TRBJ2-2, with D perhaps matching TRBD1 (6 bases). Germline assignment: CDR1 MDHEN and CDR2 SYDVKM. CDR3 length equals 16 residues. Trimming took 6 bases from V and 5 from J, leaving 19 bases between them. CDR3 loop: CASSSPGARWTGELFF. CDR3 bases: TGTGCCAGCAGCTCCCCAGGGGCCCGGTGGACCGGGGAGCTGTTTTTT.

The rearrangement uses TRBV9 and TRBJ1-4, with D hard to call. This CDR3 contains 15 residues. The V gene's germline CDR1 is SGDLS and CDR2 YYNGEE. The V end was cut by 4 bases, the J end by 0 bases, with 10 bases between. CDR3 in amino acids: CASSTSGATNEKLFF. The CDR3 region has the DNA TGTGCCAGCAGCACCAGCGGTGCAACTAATGAAAAACTGTTTTTT.

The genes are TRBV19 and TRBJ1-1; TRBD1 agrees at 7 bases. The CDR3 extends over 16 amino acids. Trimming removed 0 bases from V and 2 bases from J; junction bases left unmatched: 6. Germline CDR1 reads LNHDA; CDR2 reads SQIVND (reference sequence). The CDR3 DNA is TGTGCCAGTAGTATAGATCTCCAGGGGGGAAACACTGAAGCTTTCTTT. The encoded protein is CASSIDLQGGNTEAFF.

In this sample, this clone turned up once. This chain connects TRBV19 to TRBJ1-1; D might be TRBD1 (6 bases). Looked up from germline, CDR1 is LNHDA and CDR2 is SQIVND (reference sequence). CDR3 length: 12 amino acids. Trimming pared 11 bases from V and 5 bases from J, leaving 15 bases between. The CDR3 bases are TGTGCCTCCAGGGGAGGGGAGACTGAAGCTTTCTTT. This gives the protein CASRGGETEAFF.

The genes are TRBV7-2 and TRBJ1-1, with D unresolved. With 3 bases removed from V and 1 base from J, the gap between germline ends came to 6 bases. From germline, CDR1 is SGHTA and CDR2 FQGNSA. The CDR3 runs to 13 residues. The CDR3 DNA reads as TGTGCCAGCAGCTTTTACAGGAACACTGAAGCTTTCTTT. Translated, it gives CASSFYRNTEAFF.

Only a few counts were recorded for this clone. The CDR3 coding sequence is TGTGCCAGCAGCCTGGGACTAGCGGGAGGGTTCTACGAGCAGTACTTC. It yields the protein CASSLGLAGGFYEQYF. The chain uses TRBV7-9 and TRBJ2-7; TRBD2 agrees at 16 bases. The germline V gene has CDR1 SEHNR and CDR2 FQNEAQ (reference sequence). This CDR3 contains 16 residues. J was trimmed by 3 bases and V by 5 bases; bases with no gene match: 4.

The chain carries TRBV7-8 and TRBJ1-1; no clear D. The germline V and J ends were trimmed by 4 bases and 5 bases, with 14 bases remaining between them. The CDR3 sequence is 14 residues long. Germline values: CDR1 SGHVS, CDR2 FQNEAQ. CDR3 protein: CASSSDSGWTEAFF. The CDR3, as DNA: TGTGCCAGCAGCTCAGACTCTGGGTGGACTGAAGCTTTCTTT.

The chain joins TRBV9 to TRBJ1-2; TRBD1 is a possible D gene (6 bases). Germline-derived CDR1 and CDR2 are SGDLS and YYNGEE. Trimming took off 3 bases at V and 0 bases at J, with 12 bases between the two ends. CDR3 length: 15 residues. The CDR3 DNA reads TGTGCCAGCAGCGCACCGACAGGACCTAACTATGGCTACACCTTC. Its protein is CASSAPTGPNYGYTF.

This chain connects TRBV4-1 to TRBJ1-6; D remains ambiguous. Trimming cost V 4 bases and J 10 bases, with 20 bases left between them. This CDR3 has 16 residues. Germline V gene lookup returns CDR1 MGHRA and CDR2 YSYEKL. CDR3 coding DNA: TGCGCCAGCAGCCTTCCCGAGGACTCCTTTTTATCACCCCTCCACTTT. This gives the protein CASSLPEDSFLSPLHF.

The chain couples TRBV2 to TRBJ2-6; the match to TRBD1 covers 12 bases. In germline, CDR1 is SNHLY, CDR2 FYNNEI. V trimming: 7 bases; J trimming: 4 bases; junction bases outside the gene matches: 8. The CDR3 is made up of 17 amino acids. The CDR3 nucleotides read TGTGCCAGCACTGGGGGGGACAGGGGGCCCGGGGCCAACGTCCTGACTTTC. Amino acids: CASTGGDRGPGANVLTF.

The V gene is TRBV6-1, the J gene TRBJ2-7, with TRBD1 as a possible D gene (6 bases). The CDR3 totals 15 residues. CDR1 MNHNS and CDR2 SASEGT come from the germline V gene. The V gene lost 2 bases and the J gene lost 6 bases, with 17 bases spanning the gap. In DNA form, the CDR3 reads TGTGCCAGCAGTGAATCAGGGGCTAATCTTGGCGAGCAGTACTTC. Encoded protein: CASSESGANLGEQYF.

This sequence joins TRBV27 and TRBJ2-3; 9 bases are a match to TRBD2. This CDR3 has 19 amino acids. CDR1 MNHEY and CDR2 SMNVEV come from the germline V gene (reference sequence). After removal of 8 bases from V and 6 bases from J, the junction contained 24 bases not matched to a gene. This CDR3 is CASGWPRRGGHGVLDTQYF. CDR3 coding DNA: TGTGCCAGCGGATGGCCCAGGCGGGGGGGGCACGGGGTGTTGGATACGCAGTATTTT.

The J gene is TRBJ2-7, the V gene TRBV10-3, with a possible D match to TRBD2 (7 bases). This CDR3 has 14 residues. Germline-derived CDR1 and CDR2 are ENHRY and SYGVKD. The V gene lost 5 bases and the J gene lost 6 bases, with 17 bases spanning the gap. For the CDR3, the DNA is TGTGCCATCAGTCCGAAGGGGGGGGAAGGCGAGCAGTACTTC. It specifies CAISPKGGEGEQYF.

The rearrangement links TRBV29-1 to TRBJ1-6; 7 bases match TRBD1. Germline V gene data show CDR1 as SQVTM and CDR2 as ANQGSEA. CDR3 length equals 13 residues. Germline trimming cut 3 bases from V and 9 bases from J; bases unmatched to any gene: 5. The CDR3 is CSVDQGDGSPLHF. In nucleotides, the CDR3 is TGCAGCGTTGACCAGGGGGATGGTTCACCCCTCCACTTT.

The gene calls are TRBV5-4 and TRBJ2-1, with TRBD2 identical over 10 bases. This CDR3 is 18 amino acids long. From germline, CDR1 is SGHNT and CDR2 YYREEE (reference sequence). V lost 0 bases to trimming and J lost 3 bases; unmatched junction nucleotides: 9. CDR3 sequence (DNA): TGTGCCAGCAGCTTGGGTCTAGCGGGAGAAAAGAGCTACAATGAGCAGTTCTTC. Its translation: CASSLGLAGEKSYNEQFF.

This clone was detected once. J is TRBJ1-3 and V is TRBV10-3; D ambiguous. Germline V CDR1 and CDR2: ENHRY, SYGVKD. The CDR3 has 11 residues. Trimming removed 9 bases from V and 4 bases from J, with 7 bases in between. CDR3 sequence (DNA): TGTGCCATAAGACTCGGAAACACCATATATTTT. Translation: CAIRLGNTIYF.

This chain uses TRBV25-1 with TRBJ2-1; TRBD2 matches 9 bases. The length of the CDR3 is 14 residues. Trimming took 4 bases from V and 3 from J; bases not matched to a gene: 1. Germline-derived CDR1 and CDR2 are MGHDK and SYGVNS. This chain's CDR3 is CASSVRGGYNEQFF. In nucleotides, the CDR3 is TGTGCCAGCAGTGTGCGGGGGGGCTACAATGAGCAGTTCTTC.

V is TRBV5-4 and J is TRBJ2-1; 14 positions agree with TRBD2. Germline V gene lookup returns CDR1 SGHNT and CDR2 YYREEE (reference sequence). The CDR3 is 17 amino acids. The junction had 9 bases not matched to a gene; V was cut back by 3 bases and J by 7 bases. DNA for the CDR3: TGTGCCAGCAGCTCCACGGGACTAGCGGGAGTACGTAATGAGCAGTTCTTC. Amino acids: CASSSTGLAGVRNEQFF.

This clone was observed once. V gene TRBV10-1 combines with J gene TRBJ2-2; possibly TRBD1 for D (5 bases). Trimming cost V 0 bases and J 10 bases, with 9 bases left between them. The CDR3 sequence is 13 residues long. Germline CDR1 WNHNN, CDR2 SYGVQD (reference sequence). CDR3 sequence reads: CASSESQGTELFF. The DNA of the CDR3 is TGCGCCAGCAGTGAGTCCCAGGGAACGGAGCTGTTTTTT.

This CDR3 is CASSEDSYNEQFF. CDR3 DNA: TGTGCCAGCAGTGAGGACAGCTACAATGAGCAGTTCTTC. This chain joins TRBV2 and TRBJ2-1, with D possibly matching TRBD1 (6 bases). The germline CDR1 and CDR2 sequences are SNHLY and FYNNEI. With 3 bases removed from V and 3 bases from J, the gap between germline ends came to 6 bases. The CDR3 runs 13 residues. The entire variable domain, with the rest obtained from reference TRBV2 and TRBJ2-1, is as follows: EPEVTQTPSHQVTQMGQEVILRCVPISNHLYFYWYRQILGQKVEFLVSFYNNEISEKSEIFDDQFSVERPDGSNFTLKIRSTKLEDSAMYFCASSEDSYNEQFFGPGTRLTVL.

The CDR3 coding sequence is TGTGCCAGCAGGGTCACAGGGGGAGGTGATGGCTACACCTTC. Its translation: CASRVTGGGDGYTF. The gene calls are TRBV2 and TRBJ1-2; TRBD1 agrees at 8 bases. With 6 bases clipped from V and 6 bases from J, the junction kept 9 bases outside the gene matches. CDR1 is SNHLY, CDR2 FYNNEI, per germline. This CDR3 has 14 residues.

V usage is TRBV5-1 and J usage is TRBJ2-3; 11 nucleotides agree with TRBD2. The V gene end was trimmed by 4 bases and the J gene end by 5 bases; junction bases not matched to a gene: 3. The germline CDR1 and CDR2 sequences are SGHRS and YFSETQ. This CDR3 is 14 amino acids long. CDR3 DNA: TGCGCCAGCAGCGAAGGACTAGCGGGAGATACGCAGTATTTT. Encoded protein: CASSEGLAGDTQYF.

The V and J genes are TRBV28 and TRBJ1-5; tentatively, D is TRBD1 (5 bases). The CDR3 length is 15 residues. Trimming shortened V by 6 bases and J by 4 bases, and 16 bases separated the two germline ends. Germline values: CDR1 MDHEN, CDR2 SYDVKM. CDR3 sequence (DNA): TGTGCCAGCAGGTGGACAAGCGGGGGTAATCAGCCCCAGCATTTT. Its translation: CASRWTSGGNQPQHF.

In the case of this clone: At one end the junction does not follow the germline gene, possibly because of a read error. The CDR3 DNA sequence: TGCGTTTCGGAGGGGATTCTTAACACTGAAGCTTTCTTT. Translated, it gives CVSEGILNTEAFF. The rearrangement uses TRBV6-6 and TRBJ1-1, with D maybe TRBD1 (5 bases). The CDR3 has 13 amino acids. Germline CDR1 reads MNHNY; CDR2 reads SVGAGI (reference sequence).

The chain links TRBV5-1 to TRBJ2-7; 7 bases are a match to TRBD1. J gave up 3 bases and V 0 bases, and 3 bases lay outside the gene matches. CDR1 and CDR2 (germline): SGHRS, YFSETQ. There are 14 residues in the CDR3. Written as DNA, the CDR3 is TGCGCCAGCAGCTTGGGAGGGACAGTCTACGAGCAGTACTTC. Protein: CASSLGGTVYEQYF.

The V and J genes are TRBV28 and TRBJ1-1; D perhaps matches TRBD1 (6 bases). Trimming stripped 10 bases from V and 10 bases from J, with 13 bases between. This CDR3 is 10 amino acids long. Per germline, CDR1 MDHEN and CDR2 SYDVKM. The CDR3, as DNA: TGTGCCACCACGGGAGGGGGAGCTTTCTTT. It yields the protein CATTGGGAFF. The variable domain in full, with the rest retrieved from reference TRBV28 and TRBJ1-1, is DVKVTQSSRYLVKRTGEKVFLECVQDMDHENMFWYRQDPGLGLRLIYFSYDVKMKEKGDIPEGYSVSREKKERFSLILESASTNQTSMYLCATTGGGAFFGQGTRLTVV.

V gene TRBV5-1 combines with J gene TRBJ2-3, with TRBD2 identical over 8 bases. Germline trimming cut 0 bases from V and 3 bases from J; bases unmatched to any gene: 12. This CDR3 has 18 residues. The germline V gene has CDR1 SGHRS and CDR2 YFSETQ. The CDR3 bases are TGCGCCAGCAGCTTGGGCCCTCAAGCGGGGGCCGGAACAGATACGCAGTATTTT. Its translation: CASSLGPQAGAGTDTQYF.

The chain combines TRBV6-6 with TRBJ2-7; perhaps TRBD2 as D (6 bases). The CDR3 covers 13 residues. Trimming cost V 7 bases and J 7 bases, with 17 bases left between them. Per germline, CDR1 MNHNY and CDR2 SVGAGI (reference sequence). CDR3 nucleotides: TGTGCCAGCATTGACCGGGACTCCGGAGAGCAGTACTTC. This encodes CASIDRDSGEQYF.

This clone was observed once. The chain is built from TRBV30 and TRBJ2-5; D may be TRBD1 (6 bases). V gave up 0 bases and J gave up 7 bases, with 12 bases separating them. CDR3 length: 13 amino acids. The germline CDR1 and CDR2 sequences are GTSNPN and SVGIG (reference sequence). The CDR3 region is CAWSVGALGTQYF. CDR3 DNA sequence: TGTGCCTGGAGTGTGGGGGCTTTGGGGACCCAGTACTTC.